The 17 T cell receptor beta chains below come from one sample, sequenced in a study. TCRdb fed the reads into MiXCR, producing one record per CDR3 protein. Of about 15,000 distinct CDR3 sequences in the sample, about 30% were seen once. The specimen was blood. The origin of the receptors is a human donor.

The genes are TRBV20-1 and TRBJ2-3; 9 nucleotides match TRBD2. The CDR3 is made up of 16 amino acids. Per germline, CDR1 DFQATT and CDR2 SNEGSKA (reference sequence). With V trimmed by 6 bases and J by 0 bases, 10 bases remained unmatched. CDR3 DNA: TGCAGTGCCCACCCTGTGGCGGGAGGGAGCACAGATACGCAGTATTTT. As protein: CSAHPVAGGSTDTQYF.

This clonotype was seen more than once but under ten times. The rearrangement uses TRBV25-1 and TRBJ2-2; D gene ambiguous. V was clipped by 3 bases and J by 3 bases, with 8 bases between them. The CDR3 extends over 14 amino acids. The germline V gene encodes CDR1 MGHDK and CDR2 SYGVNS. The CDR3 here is CASSDQTHTGELFF. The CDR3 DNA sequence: TGTGCCAGCAGTGACCAGACTCACACCGGGGAGCTGTTTTTT.

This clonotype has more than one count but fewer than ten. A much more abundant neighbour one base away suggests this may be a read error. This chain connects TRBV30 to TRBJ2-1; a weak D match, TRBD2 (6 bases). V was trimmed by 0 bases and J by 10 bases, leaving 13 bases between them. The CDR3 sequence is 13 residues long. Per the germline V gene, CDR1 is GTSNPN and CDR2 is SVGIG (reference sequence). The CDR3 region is CAWSVTLDYEQFF. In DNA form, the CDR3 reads TGTGCCTGGAGTGTAACGTTGGACTACGAGCAGTTCTTC.

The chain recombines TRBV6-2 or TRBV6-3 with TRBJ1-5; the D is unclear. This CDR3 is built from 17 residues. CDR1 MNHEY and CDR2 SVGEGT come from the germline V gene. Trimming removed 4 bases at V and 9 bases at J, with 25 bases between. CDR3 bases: TGTGCCAGCAGTTCGATAAGCGGCCGCCATGGAGGGAGGCCCCAGCATTTT. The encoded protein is CASSSISGRHGGRPQHF.

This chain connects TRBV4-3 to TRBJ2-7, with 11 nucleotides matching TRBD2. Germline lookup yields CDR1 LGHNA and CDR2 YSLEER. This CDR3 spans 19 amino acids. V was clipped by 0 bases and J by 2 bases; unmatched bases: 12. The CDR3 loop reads CASSQDVLAGGQGPYEQYF. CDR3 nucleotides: TGCGCCAGCAGCCAAGATGTTCTAGCGGGAGGACAAGGTCCCTACGAGCAGTACTTC.

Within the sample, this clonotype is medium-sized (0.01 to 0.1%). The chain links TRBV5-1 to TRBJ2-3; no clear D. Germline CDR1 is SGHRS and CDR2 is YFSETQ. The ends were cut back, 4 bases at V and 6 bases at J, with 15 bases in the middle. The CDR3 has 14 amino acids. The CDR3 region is CASSPGLAVDTQYF. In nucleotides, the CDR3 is TGCGCCAGCAGCCCTGGCTTGGCGGTTGATACGCAGTATTTT.

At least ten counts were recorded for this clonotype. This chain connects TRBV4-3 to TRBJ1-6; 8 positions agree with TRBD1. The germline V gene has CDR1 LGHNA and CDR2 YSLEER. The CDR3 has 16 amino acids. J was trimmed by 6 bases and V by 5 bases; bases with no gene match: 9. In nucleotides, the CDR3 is TGCGCCAGCAGCGCCAATGGACAGGGCTTTAATTCACCCCTCCACTTT. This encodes CASSANGQGFNSPLHF.

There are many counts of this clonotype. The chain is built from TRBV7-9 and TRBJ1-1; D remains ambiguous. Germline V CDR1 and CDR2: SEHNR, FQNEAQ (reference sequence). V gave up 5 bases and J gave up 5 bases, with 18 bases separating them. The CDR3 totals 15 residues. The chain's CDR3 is CASSPWDATRTEAFF. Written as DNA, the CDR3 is TGTGCCAGCAGCCCCTGGGATGCAACGAGGACTGAAGCTTTCTTT.

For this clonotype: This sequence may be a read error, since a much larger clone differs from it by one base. This CDR3 reads CASSFSMVGYPF. The CDR3 coding sequence is TGTGCCAGCAGCTTCTCTATGGTTGGCTACCCCTTC. This rearrangement joins TRBV5-8 to TRBJ1-2; D not certain. The CDR3 is 12 residues long. Germline assignment: CDR1 SGHTS and CDR2 YDEGEE.

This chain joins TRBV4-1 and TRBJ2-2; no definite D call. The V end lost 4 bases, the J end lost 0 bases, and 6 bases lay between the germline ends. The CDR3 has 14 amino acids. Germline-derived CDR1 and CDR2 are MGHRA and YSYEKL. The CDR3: CASSPYTNTGELFF. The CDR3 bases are TGCGCCAGCAGCCCCTACACGAACACCGGGGAGCTGTTTTTT.

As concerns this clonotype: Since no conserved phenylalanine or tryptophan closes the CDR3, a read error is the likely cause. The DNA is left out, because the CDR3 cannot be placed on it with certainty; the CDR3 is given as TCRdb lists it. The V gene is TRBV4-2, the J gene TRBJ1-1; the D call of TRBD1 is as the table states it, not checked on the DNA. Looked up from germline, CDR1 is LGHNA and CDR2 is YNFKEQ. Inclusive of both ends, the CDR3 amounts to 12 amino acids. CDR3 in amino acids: CASSQEILKGAY.

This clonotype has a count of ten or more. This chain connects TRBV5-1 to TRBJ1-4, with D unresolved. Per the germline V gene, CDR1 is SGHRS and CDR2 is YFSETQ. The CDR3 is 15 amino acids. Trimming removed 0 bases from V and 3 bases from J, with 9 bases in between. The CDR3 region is CASSLGITPNEKLFF. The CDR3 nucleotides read TGCGCCAGCAGCTTGGGGATAACCCCTAATGAAAAACTGTTTTTT.

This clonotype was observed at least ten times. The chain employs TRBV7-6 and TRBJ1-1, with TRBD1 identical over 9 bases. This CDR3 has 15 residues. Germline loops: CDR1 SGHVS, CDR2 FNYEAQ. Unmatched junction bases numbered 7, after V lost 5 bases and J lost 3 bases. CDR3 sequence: CASSAGTGLYTEAFF. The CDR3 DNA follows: TGTGCCAGCAGCGCTGGGACAGGGTTGTACACTGAAGCTTTCTTT. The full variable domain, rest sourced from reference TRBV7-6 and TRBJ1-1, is GAGVSQSPRYKVTKRGQDVALRCDPISGHVSLYWYRQALGQGPEFLTYFNYEAQQDKSGLPNDRFSAERPEGSISTLTIQRTEQRDSAMYRCASSAGTGLYTEAFFGQGTRLTVV.

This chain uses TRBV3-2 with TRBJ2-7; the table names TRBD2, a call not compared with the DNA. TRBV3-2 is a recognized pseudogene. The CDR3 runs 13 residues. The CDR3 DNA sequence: TGTGCCAGCAGCCGGAGGACTAGCGGGAGGTGGTACTTC. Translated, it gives CASSRRTSGRWYF.

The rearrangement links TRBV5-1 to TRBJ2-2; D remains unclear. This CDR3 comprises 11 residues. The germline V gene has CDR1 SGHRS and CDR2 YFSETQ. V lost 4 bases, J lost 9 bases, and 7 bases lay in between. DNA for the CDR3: TGCGCCAGCAGCCGCCATAGGGAGCTGTTTTTT. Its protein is CASSRHRELFF. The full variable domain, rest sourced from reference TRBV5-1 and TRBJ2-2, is KAGVTQTPRYLIKTRGQQVTLSCSPISGHRSVSWYQQTPGQGLQFLFEYFSETQRNKGNFPGRFSGRQFSNSRSEMNVSTLELGDSALYLCASSRHRELFFGEGSRLTVL.

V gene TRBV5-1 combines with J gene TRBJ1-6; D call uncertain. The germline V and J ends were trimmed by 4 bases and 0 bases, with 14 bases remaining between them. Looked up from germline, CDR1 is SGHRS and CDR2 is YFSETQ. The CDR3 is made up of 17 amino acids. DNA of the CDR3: TGCGCCAGCAGCCCTCTGCAGCTGTGCTCCTATAATTCACCCCTCCACTTT. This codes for CASSPLQLCSYNSPLHF.

The DNA for the CDR3 is TGCAGTTCGATAAGCGGCCGCCATGGAGGGAATTTGGGGGAACTGTTTTTT. This encodes CSSISGRHGGNLGELFF. The rearrangement joins TRBV20-1 to TRBJ1-4; possible D gene TRBD1, 5 bases. V was cut by 8 bases and J by 12 bases, with 34 bases left in between. The CDR3 loop spans 17 amino acids. CDR1 is DFQATT and CDR2 is SNEGSKA in the germline V gene (reference sequence).